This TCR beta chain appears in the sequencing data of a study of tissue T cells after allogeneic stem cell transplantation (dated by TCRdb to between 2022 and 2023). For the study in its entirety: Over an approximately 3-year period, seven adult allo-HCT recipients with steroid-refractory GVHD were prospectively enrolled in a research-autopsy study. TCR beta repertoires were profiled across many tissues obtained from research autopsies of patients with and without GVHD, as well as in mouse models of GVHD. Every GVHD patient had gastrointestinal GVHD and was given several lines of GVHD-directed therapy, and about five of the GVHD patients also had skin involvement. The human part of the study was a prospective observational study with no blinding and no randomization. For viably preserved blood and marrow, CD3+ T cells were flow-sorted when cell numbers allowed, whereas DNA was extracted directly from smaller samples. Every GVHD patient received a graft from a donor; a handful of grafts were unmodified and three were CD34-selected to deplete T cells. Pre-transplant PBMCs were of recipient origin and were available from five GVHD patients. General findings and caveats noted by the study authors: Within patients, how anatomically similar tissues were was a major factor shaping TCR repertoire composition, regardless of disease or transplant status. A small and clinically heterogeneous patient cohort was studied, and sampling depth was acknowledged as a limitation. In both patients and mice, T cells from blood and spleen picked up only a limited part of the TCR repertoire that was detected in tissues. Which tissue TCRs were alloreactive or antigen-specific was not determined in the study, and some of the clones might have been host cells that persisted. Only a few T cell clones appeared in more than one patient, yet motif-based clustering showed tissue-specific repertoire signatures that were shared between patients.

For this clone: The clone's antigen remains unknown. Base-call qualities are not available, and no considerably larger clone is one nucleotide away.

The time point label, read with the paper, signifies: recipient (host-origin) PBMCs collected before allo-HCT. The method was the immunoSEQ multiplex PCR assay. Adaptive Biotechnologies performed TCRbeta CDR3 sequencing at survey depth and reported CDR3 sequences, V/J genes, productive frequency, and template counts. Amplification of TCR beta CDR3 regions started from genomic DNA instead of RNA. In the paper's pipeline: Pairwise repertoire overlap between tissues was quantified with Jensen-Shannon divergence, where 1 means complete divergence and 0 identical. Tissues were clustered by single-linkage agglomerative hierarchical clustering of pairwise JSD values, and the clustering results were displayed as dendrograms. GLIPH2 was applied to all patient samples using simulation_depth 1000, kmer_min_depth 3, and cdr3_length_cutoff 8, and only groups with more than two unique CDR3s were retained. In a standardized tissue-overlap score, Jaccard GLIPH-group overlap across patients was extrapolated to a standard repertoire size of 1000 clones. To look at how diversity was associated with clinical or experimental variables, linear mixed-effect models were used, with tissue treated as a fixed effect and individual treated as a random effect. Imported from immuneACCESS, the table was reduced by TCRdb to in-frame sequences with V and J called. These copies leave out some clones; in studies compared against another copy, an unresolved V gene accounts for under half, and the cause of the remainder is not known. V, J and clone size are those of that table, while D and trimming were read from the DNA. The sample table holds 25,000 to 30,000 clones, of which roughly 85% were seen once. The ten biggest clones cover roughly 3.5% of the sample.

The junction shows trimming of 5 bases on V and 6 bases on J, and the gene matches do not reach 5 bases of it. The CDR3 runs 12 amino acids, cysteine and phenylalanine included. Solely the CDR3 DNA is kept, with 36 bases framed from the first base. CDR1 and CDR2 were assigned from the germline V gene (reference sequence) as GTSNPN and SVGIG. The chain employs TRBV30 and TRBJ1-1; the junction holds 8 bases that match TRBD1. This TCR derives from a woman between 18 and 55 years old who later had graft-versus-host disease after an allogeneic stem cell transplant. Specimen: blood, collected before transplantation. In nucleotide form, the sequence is TGTGCCTGGCAGGGGGCCGGGGCTGAAGCTTTCTTT. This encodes CAWQGAGAEAFF. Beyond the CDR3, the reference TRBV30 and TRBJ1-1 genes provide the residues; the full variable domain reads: SQTIHQWPATLVQPVGSPLSLECTVEGTSNPNLYWYRQAAGRGLQLLFYSVGIGQISSEVPQNLSASRPQDRQFILSSKKLLLSDSGFYLCAWQGAGAEAFFGQGTRLTVV.